These 20 T cell receptor beta chains came from one sample sequenced in a study of blood T cell repertoires in COVID-19. Data came from immunoSEQ multiplex PCR; TCRdb stores just in-frame clones and leaves some out. The table has 70,000 to 90,000 clones, nearly 90% seen once. The sequenced sample consisted of peripheral blood. The receptor set was obtained from a man aged 45 to 65 with acute or convalescent COVID-19.

The chain has TRBV7-2 and TRBJ1-3; D remains ambiguous. The CDR3 consists of 14 residues. The V gene's germline CDR1 is SGHTA and CDR2 FQGNSA. Trimming cost V 3 bases and J 0 bases, with 6 bases left between them. The CDR3 DNA follows: TGTGCCAGCAGCTTGGAGGGCTCTGGAAACACCATATATTTT. Protein sequence: CASSLEGSGNTIYF.

V usage is TRBV7-3 and J usage is TRBJ1-1, with D perhaps TRBD1 (5 bases). This CDR3 region has 13 residues. Germline assignment: CDR1 SGHTA and CDR2 FQGTGA. Between the trimmed V and J ends, which lost 4 bases and 0 bases, there was a span of 6 bases. In DNA, the CDR3 is TGTGCCAGCAGCTGGGGCATGAACACTGAAGCTTTCTTT. Encoded protein: CASSWGMNTEAFF.

CDR3 in amino acids: CASSQEGGRQGTVTYEQYF. For the CDR3, the DNA is TGCGCCAGCAGCCAAGAAGGGGGCCGACAGGGGACGGTAACCTACGAGCAGTACTTC. V usage is TRBV4-1 and J usage is TRBJ2-7; 8 nucleotides line up with TRBD1. Losses at the gene ends were 0 bases for V and 2 bases for J; bases not matched to a gene: 15. The CDR3 consists of 19 residues. Germline CDR1 MGHRA, CDR2 YSYEKL.

The chain is built from TRBV27 and TRBJ2-2, with TRBD2 matching 10 bases. Germline trimming cut 5 bases from V and 6 bases from J; bases unmatched to any gene: 6. Germline CDR1 MNHEY, CDR2 SMNVEV (reference sequence). The CDR3 is 15 residues long. The CDR3 reads CASSRSGGAPGELFF. DNA for the CDR3: TGTGCCAGCAGTAGAAGCGGGGGGGCACCCGGGGAGCTGTTTTTT.

This CDR3 reads CSVEGGDEQFF. CDR3 in DNA: TGCAGCGTTGAGGGGGGAGATGAGCAGTTCTTC. The chain employs TRBV29-1 and TRBJ2-1; TRBD2 might be the D (6 bases). Trimming took off 3 bases at V and 8 bases at J, with 8 bases between the two ends. This CDR3 spans 11 amino acids. CDR1 SQVTM and CDR2 ANQGSEA come from the germline V gene.

The chain is built from TRBV6-1 and TRBJ1-1; D possibly corresponds to TRBD1 (5 bases). CDR3 length equals 14 residues. From germline, CDR1 is MNHNS and CDR2 SASEGT. Trimming took 3 bases from V and 0 from J, leaving 8 bases between them. CDR3 amino acids: CASSDDSLNTEAFF. CDR3 coding DNA: TGTGCCAGCAGTGACGACAGCCTGAACACTGAAGCTTTCTTT.

The V call is TRBV5-1, the J call TRBJ2-2; 8 positions match TRBD2. Germline V gene sequence: CDR1 SGHRS, CDR2 YFSETQ. CDR3 size: 16 residues. After removal of 2 bases from V and 7 bases from J, the junction contained 10 bases not matched to a gene. CDR3 nucleotide sequence: TGCGCCAGCAGCTTCTACACCGGGACTAGGTACGGGGAGCTGTTTTTT. Translated, it gives CASSFYTGTRYGELFF.

The V and J genes are TRBV5-1 and TRBJ2-3; no firm D call. Trimming removed 0 bases at V and 7 bases at J, with 9 bases between. This CDR3 has 13 residues. Germline V gene data show CDR1 as SGHRS and CDR2 as YFSETQ. CDR3 amino acids: CASSLESVNTQYF. The CDR3 nucleotides are TGCGCCAGCAGCTTGGAGTCGGTCAATACGCAGTATTTT.

The J gene is TRBJ2-7, the V gene TRBV28; D possibly corresponds to TRBD2 (5 bases). Germline CDR1 MDHEN, CDR2 SYDVKM. Trimming removed 7 bases from V and 0 bases from J, with 25 bases in between. This CDR3 region has 18 residues. CDR3 sequence: CASTPGGRQVLSSYEQYF. The DNA for the CDR3 is TGTGCCAGCACCCCAGGAGGTCGGCAAGTTTTGAGCTCCTACGAGCAGTACTTC.

This chain joins TRBV2 and TRBJ2-1; 8 bases are shared with TRBD1. This CDR3 has 14 residues. Germline lookup yields CDR1 SNHLY and CDR2 FYNNEI. After removal of 5 bases from V and 7 bases from J, the junction contained 7 bases not matched to a gene. Here the CDR3 DNA reads TGTGCCAGCAGTATACCGGGACAGGAAAATGAGCAGTTCTTC. This sequence encodes CASSIPGQENEQFF.

The chain couples TRBV7-3 to TRBJ2-3; TRBD1 agrees at 8 bases. With V trimmed by 5 bases and J by 5 bases, 6 bases remained unmatched. This CDR3 has 14 residues. Per the germline V gene, CDR1 is SGHTA and CDR2 is FQGTGA. The CDR3 protein is CASSRGQGEDTQYF. The CDR3 nucleotides read TGTGCCAGCAGCCGAGGACAGGGAGAAGATACGCAGTATTTT.

The rearrangement links TRBV29-1 to TRBJ2-5, with D possibly being TRBD1 (5 bases). In germline, CDR1 is SQVTM, CDR2 ANQGSEA. Trimming stripped 6 bases from V and 5 bases from J, with 19 bases between. The CDR3 has 14 residues. Here the CDR3 reads CSVTPLGPEETQYF. The CDR3, as DNA: TGCAGCGTGACCCCTTTGGGGCCCGAGGAGACCCAGTACTTC. The full variable domain, its missing parts supplied by reference TRBV29-1 and TRBJ2-5, is SAVISQKPSRDICQRGTSLTIQCQVDSQVTMMFWYRQQPGQSLTLIATANQGSEATYESGFVIDKFPISRPNLTFSTLTVSNMSPEDSSIYLCSVTPLGPEETQYFGPGTRLLVL.

The V and J genes are TRBV5-4 and TRBJ2-1; D perhaps matches TRBD2 (5 bases). This CDR3 is 14 amino acids long. V was shortened by 1 base and J by 3 bases, with 8 bases between the two germline ends. Germline CDR1 is SGHNT and CDR2 is YYREEE (reference sequence). The CDR3 DNA follows: TGTGCCAGCAGCTTGAGCGGACTCTACAATGAGCAGTTCTTC. As protein: CASSLSGLYNEQFF.

CDR3 sequence reads: CASSSGARDRGYYGYTF. CDR3 in DNA: TGTGCCAGCTCATCAGGGGCCCGGGACAGGGGATACTATGGCTACACCTTC. The chain recombines TRBV18 with TRBJ1-2; 10 positions agree with TRBD1. The germline V gene encodes CDR1 KGHSH and CDR2 LQKENI. The length of the CDR3 is 17 residues. V shed 5 bases, J shed 3 bases, and the junction held 12 bases outside the gene matches.

The chain uses TRBV6-4 and TRBJ2-5; maybe TRBD2 (7 bases). V lost 3 bases and J 4 bases, leaving 12 bases between the germline ends. CDR1 is MRHNA and CDR2 is SNTAGT in the germline V gene. This CDR3 is 14 amino acids long. CDR3 DNA: TGTGCCAGCAGTGATAGGGGGGGGAGAGAGACCCAGTACTTC. Translating gives CASSDRGGRETQYF.

This rearrangement joins TRBV10-3 to TRBJ2-2; 11 bases map to TRBD1. This CDR3 has 15 residues. V trimming: 7 bases; J trimming: 5 bases; junction bases outside the gene matches: 6. Per germline, CDR1 ENHRY and CDR2 SYGVKD. The CDR3 sequence is CAITGGTGGTGELFF. CDR3 nucleotides: TGTGCCATCACTGGAGGGACAGGGGGTACCGGGGAGCTGTTTTTT.

DNA for the CDR3: TGTGCCATCAGTGAGTCCGGTGAAAAACTGTTTTTT. Translated: CAISESGEKLFF. This rearrangement joins TRBV10-3 to TRBJ1-4; no reliable D call. The germline V and J ends were trimmed by 0 bases and 7 bases, with 3 bases remaining between them. Germline V gene data show CDR1 as ENHRY and CDR2 as SYGVKD. This CDR3 has 12 residues.

J is TRBJ2-3 and V is TRBV24-1; D remains unclear. V shed 3 bases and J shed 4 bases, with 13 bases lying between them. The CDR3 contains 15 residues. Germline V gene lookup returns CDR1 KGHDR and CDR2 SFDVKD. The chain's CDR3 is CATSDSYSVADTQYF. The CDR3 DNA reads TGTGCCACCAGTGATAGCTATAGTGTCGCAGATACGCAGTATTTT.

This clone was observed a handful of times. The chain carries TRBV27 and TRBJ1-2, with 7 bases fitting TRBD1. The germline V gene encodes CDR1 MNHEY and CDR2 SMNVEV (reference sequence). This CDR3 spans 14 amino acids. Trimming removed 8 bases from V and 8 bases from J; junction bases left unmatched: 14. CDR3 sequence: CASGDPGKGQGYTF. DNA of the CDR3: TGTGCCAGCGGGGATCCCGGAAAGGGACAGGGCTACACCTTC.

The gene calls are TRBV18 and TRBJ2-6; perhaps TRBD1 as D (6 bases). CDR1 and CDR2 (germline): KGHSH, LQKENI. The length of the CDR3 is 17 residues. Trimming left V 2 bases short and J 0 bases short, with 11 bases between. CDR3 coding DNA: TGTGCCAGCTCACCAGCCCAACAGGGCTCTGGGGCCAACGTCCTGACTTTC. This encodes CASSPAQQGSGANVLTF.